The following is a T cell receptor (beta chain) sequence with its context. The antigen remains undetermined. TCRdb reprocessed the RT-PCR reads via MiXCR and lists one record per CDR3 protein. Among about 780,000 distinct CDR3 sequences listed, under 20% were seen once. The CDR3 extends over 14 amino acids. Trimming cost V 5 bases and J 7 bases; bases outside gene matches: 7. Germline-derived CDR1 and CDR2 are SGHTA and FQGNSA. This sample was included in a study of response to subunit inactivated influenza vaccine. Study outcomes and limitations: The authors put forward the suggestion that each seasonal influenza vaccination may bring in only a limited number of new T cells.

The clonotype comes from a man in his fifties who received an inactivated influenza vaccine. The chain recombines TRBV7-2 with TRBJ2-5; 10 nucleotides align to TRBD2. Sample: PBMCs from blood, taken 5 days after vaccination. The CDR3 DNA reads TGTGCCAGCAGCAATCTAGCGGGGGTTGGGACCCAGTACTTC. Protein: CASSNLAGVGTQYF. Full variable domain (missing parts from reference TRBV7-2 and TRBJ2-5): GAGVSQSPSNKVTEKGKDVELRCDPISGHTALYWYRQSLGQGLEFLIYFQGNSAPDKSGLPSDRFSAERTGGSVSTLTIQRTQQEDSAVYLCASSNLAGVGTQYFGPGTRLLVL.